The present T cell receptor beta chain was sequenced within a study of blood T cells in healthy people across ages (dated by TCRdb to between 2014 and 2016). Some background on the complete study: In model experiments, template switching captured roughly one uniquely barcoded TCR beta cDNA molecule for every two T cells. Using deep sequencing normalized with unique cDNA molecular identifiers, the study measured how TCR beta repertoire diversity changes with age. Donors of different ages were randomly distributed across sequencing lanes to avoid experimental bias. Two additional independent replicas of 1 million unique cDNA reads from the same blood draw were analyzed for two donors (one aged 18 to 29 and one aged 80 or older). Donors were grouped into four age groups: young (average approximately 15 years), middle-aged (39), aged (roughly 67) and long-lived (approximately 78).

Donors were 30 to 45 systemically healthy Caucasian individuals from Russia aged roughly 6 to 90 years. Each donor gave roughly 9.5 milliliters of peripheral blood, collected into EDTA-treated Vacutainer tubes. PBMCs were isolated by Ficoll-Paque density-gradient centrifugation, with at least 6.5 million obtained per sample. Total RNA, at least 6 micrograms per sample, was extracted from PBMCs with Trizol reagent. The percentages of naive CD45RAhigh/CD27high T cells were determined by flow cytometry on a PBMC aliquot from every donor. General conclusions and limits of the study: Estimates of total diversity based on one million sequenced T cells were considered lower bounds and underestimates. Compared with the aged group, more naive CD4+ T cells, fewer expanded clones and increased TCR diversity were shown by the long-lived group, suggesting age selection. There was a strong correlation between observed TCR beta diversity and the percentage of naive T cells measured by flow cytometry. Since profiling was done on bulk unsorted PBMCs, naive and antigen-experienced compartments could not be conclusively compared. As age increased, observed TCR beta diversity per million T cells dropped in a roughly linear way, and a significant reduction was already evident by age 40. Donor CMV infection status was unknown, potentially confounding age-related changes in expanded clonotypes.

There are 17 amino acids in the CDR3, from cysteine to phenylalanine inclusive. Left in the record is the CDR3 DNA by itself, 51 bases read in frame from the first base. Trimming costs V 0 bases and J 1 base, and their ends lie 15 bases apart. From a lookup of the germline V gene, CDR1 and CDR2 are ENHRY and SYGVKD. As to this clonotype: It has no known antigen specificity. No base-level quality is on record; no much larger clone is a single base apart.

The method behind the library was 5' RACE. For sequencing, an Illumina HiSeq 2500 was employed. A second PCR of about 6 to 12 cycles was run with a J-beta primer mix and a sample-barcoded 5' primer. A unique molecular identifier was introduced onto each TCR beta cDNA molecule by a template-switch 5' adaptor carrying 12 random nucleotides. Each sample yielded at least 3 million CDR3-containing paired-end reads. First-strand cDNA synthesis was performed from all RNA using the Mint cDNA synthesis kit, with priming by a TRBC-specific oligonucleotide. Following uracil-DNA glycosylase treatment, all cDNA underwent a first 18-cycle PCR with the universal primers M1SS and BC2_uni_R. The authors' analysis ran thus. Normalization of each sample was performed by random selection of 1 million high-quality reads, each carrying a distinct molecular identifier. Instead of being binned into consensus sequences, reads that shared molecular identifiers were thrown out. MiTCR, set to a Q25 quality threshold and the strictest error-elimination algorithm, was used for CDR3 identification, clonotype clustering and error correction. Lower-bound total TCR beta diversity was estimated with a nonparametric unseen species model using Euler transformation. TCRdb handled the public reads itself, with Q25 trimming in fastp and clone calling in MiXCR, and kept productive beta chains. Rows with one shared CDR3 protein collapse into an entry with the most common genes and DNA. The V and J calls here are based on TCRdb, not the publication. The sample table lists about 1.1 million distinct CDR3 sequences, 35% to 40% of them with a count of one. The ten top clones hold less than 15% of the sample.

Sequenced: blood. The receptor chain draws on TRBV10-3 and TRBJ1-2; too little of a D gene remains to name it. This receptor was taken from a young man in good health. The DNA sequence is TGTGCCATCAGTGAGTCGAAGCAAGGGCTTAATAACTATGGCTACACCTTC. This sequence encodes CAISESKQGLNNYGYTF.